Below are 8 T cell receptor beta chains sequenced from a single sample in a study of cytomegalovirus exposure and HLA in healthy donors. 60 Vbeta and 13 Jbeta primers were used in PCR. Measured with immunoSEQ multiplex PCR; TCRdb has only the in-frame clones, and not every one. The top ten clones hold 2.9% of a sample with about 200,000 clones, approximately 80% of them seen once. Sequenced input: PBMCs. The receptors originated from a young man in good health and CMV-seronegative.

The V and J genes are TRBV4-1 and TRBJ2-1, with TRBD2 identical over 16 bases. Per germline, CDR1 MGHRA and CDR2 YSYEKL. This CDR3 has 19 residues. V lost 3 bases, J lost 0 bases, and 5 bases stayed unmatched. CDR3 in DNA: TGCGCCAGCAGCCACCGGGGGACTAGCGGGGGGGCCTCCTACAATGAGCAGTTCTTC. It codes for CASSHRGTSGGASYNEQFF.

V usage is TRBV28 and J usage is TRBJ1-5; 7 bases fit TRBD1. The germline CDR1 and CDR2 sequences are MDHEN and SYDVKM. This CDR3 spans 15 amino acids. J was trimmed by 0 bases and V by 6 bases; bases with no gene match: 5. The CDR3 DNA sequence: TGTGCCAGCAGCCGACAGGGAAATAGCAATCAGCCCCAGCATTTT. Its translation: CASSRQGNSNQPQHF.

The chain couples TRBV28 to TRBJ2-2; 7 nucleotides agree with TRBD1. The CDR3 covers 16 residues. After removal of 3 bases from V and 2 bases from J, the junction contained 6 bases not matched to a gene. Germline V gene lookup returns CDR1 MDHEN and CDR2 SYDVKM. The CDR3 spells CASSFEGALNTGELFF. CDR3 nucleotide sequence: TGTGCCAGCAGTTTTGAGGGGGCGCTCAACACCGGGGAGCTGTTTTTT.

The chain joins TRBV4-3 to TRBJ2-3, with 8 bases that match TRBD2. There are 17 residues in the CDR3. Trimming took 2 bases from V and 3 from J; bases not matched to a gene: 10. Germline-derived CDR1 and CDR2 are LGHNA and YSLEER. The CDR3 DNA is TGCGCCAGCAGCCAATTAATAGCGGGGAGAGCTACAGATACGCAGTATTTT. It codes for CASSQLIAGRATDTQYF.

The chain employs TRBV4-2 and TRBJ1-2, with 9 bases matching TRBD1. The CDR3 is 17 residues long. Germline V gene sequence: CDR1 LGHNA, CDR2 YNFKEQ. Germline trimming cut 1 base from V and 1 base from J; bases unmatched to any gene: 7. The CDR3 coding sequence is TGTGCCAGCAGCCAAGCCTCGACAGGGGGATATAACTATGGCTACACCTTC. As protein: CASSQASTGGYNYGYTF.

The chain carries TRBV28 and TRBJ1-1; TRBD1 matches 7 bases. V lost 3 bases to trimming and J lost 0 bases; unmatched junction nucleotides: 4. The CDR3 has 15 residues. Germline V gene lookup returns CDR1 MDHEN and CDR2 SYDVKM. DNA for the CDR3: TGTGCCAGCAGTTTGACAGGGAGAATGAACACTGAAGCTTTCTTT. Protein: CASSLTGRMNTEAFF.

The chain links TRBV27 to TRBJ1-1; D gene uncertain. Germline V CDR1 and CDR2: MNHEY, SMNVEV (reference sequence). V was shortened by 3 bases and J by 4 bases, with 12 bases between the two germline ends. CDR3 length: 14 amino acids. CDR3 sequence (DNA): TGTGCCAGCAGTTTCCGGGTCGCAAGCACTGAAGCTTTCTTT. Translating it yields CASSFRVASTEAFF.

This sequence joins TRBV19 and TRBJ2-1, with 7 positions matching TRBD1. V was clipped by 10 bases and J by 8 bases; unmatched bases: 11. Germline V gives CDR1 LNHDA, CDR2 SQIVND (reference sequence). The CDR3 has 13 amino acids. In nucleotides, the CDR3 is TGTGCCACTCCGGGACAGAGAAGCGATGAGCAGTTCTTC. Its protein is CATPGQRSDEQFF.